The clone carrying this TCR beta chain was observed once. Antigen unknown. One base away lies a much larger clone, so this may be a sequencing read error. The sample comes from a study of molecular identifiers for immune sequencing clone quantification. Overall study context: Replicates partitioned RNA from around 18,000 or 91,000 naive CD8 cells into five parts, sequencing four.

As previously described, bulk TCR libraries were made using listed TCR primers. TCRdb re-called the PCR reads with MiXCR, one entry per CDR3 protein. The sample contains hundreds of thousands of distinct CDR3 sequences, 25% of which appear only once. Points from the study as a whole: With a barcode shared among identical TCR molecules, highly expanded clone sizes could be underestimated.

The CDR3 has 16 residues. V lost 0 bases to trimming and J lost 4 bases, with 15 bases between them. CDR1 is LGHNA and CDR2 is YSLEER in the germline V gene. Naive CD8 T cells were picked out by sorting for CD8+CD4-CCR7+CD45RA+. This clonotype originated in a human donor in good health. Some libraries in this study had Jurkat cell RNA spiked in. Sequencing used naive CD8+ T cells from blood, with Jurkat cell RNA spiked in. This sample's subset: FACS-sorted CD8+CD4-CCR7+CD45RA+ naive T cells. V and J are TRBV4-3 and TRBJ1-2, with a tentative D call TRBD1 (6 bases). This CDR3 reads CASSQDLTGPTYGYTF. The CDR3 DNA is TGCGCCAGCAGCCAAGATCTTACAGGGCCGACCTATGGCTACACCTTC.